A single sample is the source of the 10 T cell receptor beta chains below, sequenced in a study of blood T cell repertoires in COVID-19. The method was immunoSEQ multiplex PCR; TCRdb's version includes in-frame clones alone and lacks a portion of them. The sample has just over 650,000 clones; approximately 90% are singletons. Source material: peripheral blood. These receptors all come from a woman between 18 and 29 years old with acute or convalescent COVID-19.

The chain combines TRBV4-1 with TRBJ2-1, with no clear D. V lost 1 base to trimming and J lost 6 bases, with 7 bases between them. Germline V lookup: CDR1 MGHRA, CDR2 YSYEKL. This CDR3 spans 13 amino acids. The CDR3 loop reads CASSQVALNEQFF. DNA of the CDR3: TGCGCCAGCAGCCAAGTAGCCCTCAATGAGCAGTTCTTC.

This chain uses TRBV19 with TRBJ1-1; no reliable D call. In germline, CDR1 is LNHDA, CDR2 SQIVND (reference sequence). V lost 6 bases to trimming and J lost 0 bases, with 5 bases between them. The CDR3 contains 12 residues. CDR3 nucleotides: TGTGCCAGTAGCCTAATGAACACTGAAGCTTTCTTT. This sequence encodes CASSLMNTEAFF.

The chain is built from TRBV11-2 and TRBJ2-3, with 8 bases fitting TRBD1. The length of the CDR3 is 14 residues. From germline, CDR1 is SGHAT and CDR2 FQNNGV. The ends lost 7 bases at V and 3 bases at J; junction bases unmatched: 6. The CDR3 DNA sequence: TGTGCCAGCACCTACAGGGGGGAAACAGATACGCAGTATTTT. Protein product: CASTYRGETDTQYF.

This clone has just a few counts. The sample has other DNA sequences that encode this CDR3 too. V gene TRBV4-1 combines with J gene TRBJ1-2; 7 bases match TRBD1. Unmatched junction bases numbered 2, after V lost 2 bases and J lost 2 bases. The CDR3 is 14 residues long. Germline lookup yields CDR1 MGHRA and CDR2 YSYEKL. CDR3 residues: CASSQPGQNYGYTF. Here the CDR3 DNA reads TGCGCCAGCAGCCAACCGGGACAGAACTATGGCTACACCTTC.

V gene TRBV30 combines with J gene TRBJ1-2, with 10 positions matching TRBD1. Losses at the gene ends were 1 base for V and 2 bases for J; bases not matched to a gene: 1. CDR3 length equals 14 residues. The V gene's germline CDR1 is GTSNPN and CDR2 SVGIG (reference sequence). In nucleotides, the CDR3 is TGTGCCTGGAGTGGGGACAGGGGAAACTATGGCTACACCTTC. Translation gives CAWSGDRGNYGYTF.

This clone occurred once. The chain employs TRBV27 and TRBJ1-1; D ambiguous. From germline, CDR1 is MNHEY and CDR2 SMNVEV (reference sequence). The CDR3 is 14 amino acids. The ends were cut back, 4 bases at V and 3 bases at J, with 12 bases in the middle. The CDR3 sequence is CASSSGRFYTEAFF. The CDR3 DNA follows: TGTGCCAGCAGTTCTGGGAGGTTTTACACTGAAGCTTTCTTT.

The CDR3: CAWSVGGSGNYGYTF. The CDR3, as DNA: TGTGCCTGGAGTGTGGGAGGGTCCGGTAACTATGGCTACACCTTC. The gene calls are TRBV30 and TRBJ1-2; D unclear. The CDR3 has 15 residues. V lost 0 bases and J 1 base, leaving 12 bases between the germline ends. CDR1 is GTSNPN and CDR2 is SVGIG in the germline V gene (reference sequence).

J is TRBJ1-1 and V is TRBV24-1; D is unclear. Germline V gives CDR1 KGHDR, CDR2 SFDVKD. This CDR3 region has 12 residues. Trimming took 5 bases from V and 5 from J, leaving 8 bases between them. Here the CDR3 DNA reads TGTGCCACCAGTGGGGCAGATACTGAAGCTTTCTTT. Protein product: CATSGADTEAFF.

This chain joins TRBV7-2 and TRBJ2-5; the D gene is possibly TRBD2 (6 bases). This CDR3 contains 12 residues. V was clipped by 4 bases and J by 6 bases, with 9 bases between them. CDR1 is SGHTA and CDR2 is FQGNSA in the germline V gene. The DNA of the CDR3 is TGTGCCAGCAGCTACGGGGGTCAGACCCAGTACTTC. It encodes CASSYGGQTQYF.

This clone was seen more than once but under ten times. V gene TRBV12-3 or TRBV12-4 combines with J gene TRBJ1-2; D gene uncertain. With 4 bases removed from V and 7 bases from J, the gap between germline ends came to 13 bases. This CDR3 contains 13 residues. CDR3 sequence reads: CASSSSNEAGYTF. Here the CDR3 DNA reads TGTGCCAGCAGTTCATCCAACGAGGCTGGCTACACCTTC.